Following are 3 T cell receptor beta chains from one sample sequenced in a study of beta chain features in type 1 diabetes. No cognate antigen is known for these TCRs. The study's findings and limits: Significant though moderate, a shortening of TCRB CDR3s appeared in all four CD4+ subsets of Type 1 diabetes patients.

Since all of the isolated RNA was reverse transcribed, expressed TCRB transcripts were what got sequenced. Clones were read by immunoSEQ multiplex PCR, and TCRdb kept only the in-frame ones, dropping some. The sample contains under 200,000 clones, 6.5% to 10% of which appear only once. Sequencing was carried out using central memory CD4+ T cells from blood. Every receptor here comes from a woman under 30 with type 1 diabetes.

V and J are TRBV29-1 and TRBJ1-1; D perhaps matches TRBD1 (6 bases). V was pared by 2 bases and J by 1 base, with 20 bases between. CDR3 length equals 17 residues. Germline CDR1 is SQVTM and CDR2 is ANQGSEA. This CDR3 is CSVERGKGGPSNTEAFF. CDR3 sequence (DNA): TGCAGCGTTGAAAGAGGGAAGGGGGGGCCTTCGAACACTGAAGCTTTCTTT. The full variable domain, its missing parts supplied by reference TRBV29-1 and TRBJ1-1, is SAVISQKPSRDICQRGTSLTIQCQVDSQVTMMFWYRQQPGQSLTLIATANQGSEATYESGFVIDKFPISRPNLTFSTLTVSNMSPEDSSIYLCSVERGKGGPSNTEAFFGQGTRLTVV.

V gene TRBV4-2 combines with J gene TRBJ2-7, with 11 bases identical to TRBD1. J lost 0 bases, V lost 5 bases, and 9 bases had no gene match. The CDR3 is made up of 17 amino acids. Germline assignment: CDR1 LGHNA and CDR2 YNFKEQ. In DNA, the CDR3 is TGTGCCAGCAGCTTAGCATCCGGGACAGGGGGCTCCTACGAGCAGTACTTC. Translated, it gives CASSLASGTGGSYEQYF.

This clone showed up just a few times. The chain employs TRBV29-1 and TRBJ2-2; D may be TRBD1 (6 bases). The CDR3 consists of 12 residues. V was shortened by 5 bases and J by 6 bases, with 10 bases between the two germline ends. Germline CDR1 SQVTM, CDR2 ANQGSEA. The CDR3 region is CSVYRDSGELFF. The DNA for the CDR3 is TGCAGCGTTTACAGGGATTCCGGGGAGCTGTTTTTT.